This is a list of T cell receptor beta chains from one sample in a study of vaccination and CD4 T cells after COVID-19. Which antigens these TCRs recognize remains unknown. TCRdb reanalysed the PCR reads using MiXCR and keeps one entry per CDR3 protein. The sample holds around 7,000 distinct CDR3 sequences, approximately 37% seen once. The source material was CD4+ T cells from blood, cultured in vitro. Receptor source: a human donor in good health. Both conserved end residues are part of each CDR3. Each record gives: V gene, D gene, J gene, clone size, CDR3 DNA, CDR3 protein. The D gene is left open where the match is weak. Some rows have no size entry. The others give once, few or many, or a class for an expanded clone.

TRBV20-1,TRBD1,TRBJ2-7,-,TGCAGCGGGACAGGGGTCCGGGGGACCTACGAGCAGTACTTC,CSGTGVRGTYEQYF
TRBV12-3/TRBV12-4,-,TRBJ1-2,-,TGTGCCAGCACCTCACAGGGCATCTATGGCTACACCTTC,CASTSQGIYGYTF
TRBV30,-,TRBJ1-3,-,TGTGCCTGGAGGCTCTCCTCTGGAAACACCATATATTTT,CAWRLSSGNTIYF
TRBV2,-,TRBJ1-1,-,TGTGCCAACGGGGGACCGATGAACACTGAAGCTTTCTTT,CANGGPMNTEAFF
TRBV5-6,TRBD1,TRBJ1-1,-,TGTGCCAGCACCAGACAGGGTGAAGCTTTCTTT,CASTRQGEAFF
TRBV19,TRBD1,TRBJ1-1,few,TGTGCCAGTAATGGACAGGGGGCCAGCACTGAAGCTTTCTTT,CASNGQGASTEAFF
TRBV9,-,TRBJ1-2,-,TGTGCCAGCAGCGGCACCTATGGCTACACCTTC,CASSGTYGYTF
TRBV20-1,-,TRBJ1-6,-,TGCAGTGCTAGAGACGAGGGCAGAAGCTCCTATAATTCACCCCTCCACTTT,CSARDEGRSSYNSPLHF
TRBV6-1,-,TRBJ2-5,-,TGTGCCAGCAGTGACAGGGGTTCGGAGACCCAGTACTTC,CASSDRGSETQYF
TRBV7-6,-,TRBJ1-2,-,TGTGCCAGCAGCGGGACAAAGAATGGCTACACCTTC,CASSGTKNGYTF
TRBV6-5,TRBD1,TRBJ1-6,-,TGTGCCAGCAGTTTTGACAGGGTAGATGCACCCCTCCACTTT,CASSFDRVDAPLHF
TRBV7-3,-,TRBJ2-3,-,TGTGCCAGCAGCTCACCTGGGGCCGCGACGGCCCAAGATACGCAGTATTTT,CASSSPGAATAQDTQYF
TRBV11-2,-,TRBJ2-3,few,TGTGCCAGCAGCTCAGGGGCGCAGGATACGCAGTATTTT,CASSSGAQDTQYF
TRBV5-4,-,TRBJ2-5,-,TGTGCCAGCAGCTTACGACAGGAAGAGACCCAGTACTTC,CASSLRQEETQYF
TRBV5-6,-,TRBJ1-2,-,TGTGCCAGCAGCTTGGCCGGGGGTCCGCGAGGCTACACCTTC,CASSLAGGPRGYTF
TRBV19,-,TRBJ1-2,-,TGTGCCAGTAGGGCCCAGGCCCATTGGGCTGGGAACTATGGCTACACCTTC,CASRAQAHWAGNYGYTF
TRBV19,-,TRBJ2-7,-,TGTGCCAGTTCTGGGGCCTACGAGCAGTACTTC,CASSGAYEQYF
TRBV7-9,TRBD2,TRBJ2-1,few,TGTGCCAGCAGCTTAGGTTCCGGGGGGGCCACGGATGAGCAGTTCTTC,CASSLGSGGATDEQFF
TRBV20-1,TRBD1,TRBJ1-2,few,TGCAGTGCTAGACAGGGGGCGGCAAACTATGGCTACACCTTC,CSARQGAANYGYTF
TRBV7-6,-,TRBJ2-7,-,TGTGCCAGCAGCGCAGGGACGCCCGGCTCCTACGAGCAGTACTTC,CASSAGTPGSYEQYF
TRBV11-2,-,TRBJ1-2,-,TGTGCCAGCAGCTTAGCCCCTCTGACAGGAATTTATGGCTACACCTTC,CASSLAPLTGIYGYTF
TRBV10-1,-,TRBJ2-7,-,TGCGCCAGCAGTGAAACCATCTACGAGCAGTACTTC,CASSETIYEQYF
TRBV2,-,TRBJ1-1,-,TGTGCCAGCAGTGAAATCTACTTGAACACTGAAGCTTTCTTT,CASSEIYLNTEAFF
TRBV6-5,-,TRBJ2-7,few,TGTGCCAGCAGTTACTCGACCTCAGGAACCTACGAGCAGTACTTC,CASSYSTSGTYEQYF
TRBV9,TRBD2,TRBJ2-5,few,TGTGCCAGCAGCGGGACTAGCGGGGGAACGCAAGAGACCCAGTACTTC,CASSGTSGGTQETQYF
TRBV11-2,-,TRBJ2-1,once,TGTGCCAGCAGCTTAGAAGGGGCAAGCTCCTACAATGAGCAGTTCTTC,CASSLEGASSYNEQFF
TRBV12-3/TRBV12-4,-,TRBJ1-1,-,TGTGCCAGCAGTTTCCAGGGGTGGAACACTGAAGCTTTCTTT,CASSFQGWNTEAFF
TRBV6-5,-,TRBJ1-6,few,TGTGCCAGCAGTTACGCCAGGTTTAATTCACCCCTCCACTTT,CASSYARFNSPLHF
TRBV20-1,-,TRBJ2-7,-,TGCAGTGCTAGTGTCCAGCAAGCCGGCGAGCAGTACTTC,CSASVQQAGEQYF
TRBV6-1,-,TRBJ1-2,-,TGTGCCAGCACCCTGCATCGTCCTAACTATGGCTACACCTTC,CASTLHRPNYGYTF
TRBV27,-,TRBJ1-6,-,TGTGCCAGCAGTTCCTCTGGTTCACCCTTCCACTTT,CASSSSGSPFHF
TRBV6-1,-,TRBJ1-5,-,TGTGCCAGCAGTGAACAGGTGCAGGGAAGTCAGCCCCAGCATTTT,CASSEQVQGSQPQHF
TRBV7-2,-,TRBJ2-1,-,TGTGCCAGCAGCTTAGCGCGTCTCACTACGATACGCAATGAGCAGTTCTTC,CASSLARLTTIRNEQFF
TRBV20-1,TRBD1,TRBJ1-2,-,TGCAGTGCTCCCCTCCGGGACAGGGACTATGGCTACACCTTC,CSAPLRDRDYGYTF
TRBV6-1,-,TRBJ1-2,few,TGTGCCAGCAGTCGGTACAGGGAGAGCGGATACTATGGCTACACCTTC,CASSRYRESGYYGYTF